Below are 15 T cell receptor beta chains sequenced from a single sample in a study of blood T cell repertoires in COVID-19. The protocol was immunoSEQ multiplex PCR, while the TCRdb copy is restricted to in-frame clones and leaves out a portion. The sample yields about 310,000 clones, roughly 90% seen once. Sequencing used PBMCs or T cells enriched from blood (not recorded which). These receptors were collected from a woman aged 35 to 49 who had recovered from COVID-19.

In its sample, this clone was seen a few times. This sequence joins TRBV4-1 and TRBJ1-1; D gene unclear. Trimming took off 1 base at V and 5 bases at J, with 5 bases between the two ends. The germline V gene encodes CDR1 MGHRA and CDR2 YSYEKL. The CDR3 runs 12 residues. CDR3 nucleotide sequence: TGCGCCAGCAGCCAAGCTATGACTGAAGCTTTCTTT. Translation: CASSQAMTEAFF.

This rearrangement joins TRBV11-2 to TRBJ1-2; 7 bases map to TRBD1. With V trimmed by 5 bases and J by 0 bases, 6 bases remained unmatched. This CDR3 region has 15 residues. CDR1 is SGHAT and CDR2 is FQNNGV in the germline V gene. The CDR3 protein is CASSPRDSPNYGYTF. Written as DNA, the CDR3 is TGTGCCAGCAGCCCACGGGACAGCCCTAACTATGGCTACACCTTC.

CDR3 region: CASSEPGGYVEETQYF. CDR3 DNA: TGTGCCAGCAGCGAGCCGGGCGGGTATGTTGAAGAGACCCAGTACTTC. The chain employs TRBV7-9 and TRBJ2-5; TRBD2 is a possible D gene (5 bases). The V end was cut by 5 bases, the J end by 3 bases, with 19 bases between. Germline V gene lookup returns CDR1 SEHNR and CDR2 FQNEAQ (reference sequence). The CDR3 is 16 residues long.

The CDR3: CASSLVIIGLADPTGELFF. CDR3 in DNA: TGTGCCAGCAGCTTAGTCATAATCGGACTAGCGGACCCCACCGGGGAGCTGTTTTTT. This sequence joins TRBV7-8 and TRBJ2-2, with 10 positions matching TRBD2. The V and J ends lost 1 base and 4 bases, in that order; junction bases with no gene match: 12. The germline V gene encodes CDR1 SGHVS and CDR2 FQNEAQ. The CDR3 totals 19 residues.

This chain joins TRBV19 and TRBJ1-6; TRBD1 aligns across 8 bases. The junction had 2 bases not matched to a gene; V was cut back by 3 bases and J by 7 bases. The CDR3 length is 14 residues. Germline V gene lookup returns CDR1 LNHDA and CDR2 SQIVND (reference sequence). CDR3 coding DNA: TGTGCCAGTAGTATGGACAGGGAGAATTCACCCCTCCACTTT. Amino acid sequence: CASSMDRENSPLHF.

The chain is built from TRBV30 and TRBJ2-1; TRBD2 is a possible D gene (7 bases). V was pared by 1 base and J by 12 bases, with 10 bases between. Germline CDR1 reads GTSNPN; CDR2 reads SVGIG (reference sequence). The CDR3 sequence is 11 residues long. The CDR3 sequence is CAWSAGGGQFF. In nucleotides, the CDR3 is TGTGCCTGGAGTGCGGGGGGCGGGCAGTTCTTC.

This chain uses TRBV29-1 with TRBJ2-1; 8 positions agree with TRBD1. The germline gives CDR1 SQVTM, CDR2 ANQGSEA. The CDR3 is made up of 12 amino acids. CDR3 in amino acids: CITAGGGNEQFF. CDR3 nucleotides: TGCATAACGGCAGGGGGCGGGAATGAGCAGTTCTTC.

The CDR3 sequence is CASSLARGSEQFF. The CDR3 nucleotides read TGTGCCAGCAGCTTAGCGCGGGGGAGTGAGCAGTTCTTC. The J gene is TRBJ2-1, the V gene TRBV7-2; the match to TRBD2 covers 7 bases. Germline CDR1 and CDR2: SGHTA and FQGNSA. The V segment lost 0 bases and the J segment 9 bases; nucleotides outside the gene matches: 2. The CDR3 consists of 13 residues. The full variable domain, in which reference TRBV7-2 and TRBJ2-1 provide the parts outside the CDR3, is GAGVSQSPSNKVTEKGKDVELRCDPISGHTALYWYRQSLGQGLEFLIYFQGNSAPDKSGLPSDRFSAERTGGSVSTLTIQRTQQEDSAVYLCASSLARGSEQFFGPGTRLTVL.

This chain connects TRBV29-1 to TRBJ1-3; TRBD1 matches at 7 bases. Trimming removed 3 bases from V and 2 bases from J; junction bases left unmatched: 4. This CDR3 has 14 residues. The germline V gene encodes CDR1 SQVTM and CDR2 ANQGSEA. CDR3 nucleotides: TGCAGCGTTGACGCGACAGGGACTGGAAACACCATATATTTT. Its protein product is CSVDATGTGNTIYF.

V and J are TRBV7-9 and TRBJ1-2, with 7 nucleotides matching TRBD1. Losses at the gene ends were 1 base for V and 8 bases for J; bases not matched to a gene: 7. Germline loops: CDR1 SEHNR, CDR2 FQNEAQ (reference sequence). The CDR3 has 14 residues. The CDR3 loop is CASSLEGATAGYTF. CDR3 nucleotide sequence: TGTGCCAGCAGCTTAGAGGGGGCAACGGCGGGCTACACCTTC.

The chain joins TRBV3-1 (or the pseudogene TRBV3-2) to TRBJ1-1; D remains ambiguous. Trimming took off 2 bases at V and 0 bases at J, with 13 bases between the two ends. The CDR3 sequence is 16 residues long. Per germline, CDR1 LGHDT and CDR2 YNNKEL (reference sequence). This chain's CDR3 is CASSQIRRRMNTEAFF. The CDR3 DNA sequence: TGTGCCAGCAGCCAAATTCGTCGCAGAATGAACACTGAAGCTTTCTTT.

The chain recombines TRBV20-1 with TRBJ1-3; D unclear. Germline V CDR1 and CDR2: DFQATT, SNEGSKA (reference sequence). CDR3 length: 14 residues. V gave up 3 bases and J gave up 4 bases, with 13 bases separating them. The CDR3 region is CSASNWASGNTIYF. CDR3 DNA sequence: TGCAGTGCTAGTAACTGGGCTTCGGGAAACACCATATATTTT.

The rearrangement links TRBV9 to TRBJ2-5; D gene ambiguous. The CDR3 loop spans 11 amino acids. Trimming cost V 3 bases and J 4 bases, with 4 bases left between them. Germline values: CDR1 SGDLS, CDR2 YYNGEE. The CDR3 bases are TGTGCCAGCAGCGCCTCAGAGACCCAGTACTTC. Residues: CASSASETQYF.

The V and J genes are TRBV14 and TRBJ1-6, with TRBD1 matching over 9 bases. The CDR3 has 14 residues. V lost 2 bases, J lost 8 bases, and 1 base stayed unmatched. Germline CDR1 and CDR2: SGHDN and FVKESK. CDR3 bases: TGTGCCAGCAGCCAACGGACAGGGGATTCACCCCTCCACTTT. Encoded protein: CASSQRTGDSPLHF.

The gene calls are TRBV4-1 and TRBJ1-2; 8 positions match TRBD1. V shed 2 bases, J shed 7 bases, and the junction held 6 bases outside the gene matches. There are 14 residues in the CDR3. CDR1 is MGHRA and CDR2 is YSYEKL in the germline V gene. The DNA of the CDR3 is TGCGCCAGCAGCCAACAGACAGGGGCGCGTGGCTACACCTTC. Encoded protein: CASSQQTGARGYTF.